Sequencing of this T cell receptor (beta chain) was carried out in a study of control samples from healthy donors and cancer patients. V was shortened by 8 bases and J by 3 bases, with 16 bases between the two germline ends. Germline assignment: CDR1 MNHEY and CDR2 SMNVEV (reference sequence). This CDR3 comprises 15 residues. Measured with immunoSEQ multiplex PCR; TCRdb has only the in-frame clones, and not every one. The profile shows around 100,000 clones, just under 95% of them singletons. The source material was blood. This chain connects TRBV27 to TRBJ1-4, with TRBD1 as a possible D gene (6 bases). The receptor was derived from a human donor in good health. The donor label of this sample is uncertain. The CDR3, as DNA: TGTGCCAGCTCCTCTTGGGGGGCGGCTAATGAAAAACTGTTTTTT. This sequence encodes CASSSWGAANEKLFF.